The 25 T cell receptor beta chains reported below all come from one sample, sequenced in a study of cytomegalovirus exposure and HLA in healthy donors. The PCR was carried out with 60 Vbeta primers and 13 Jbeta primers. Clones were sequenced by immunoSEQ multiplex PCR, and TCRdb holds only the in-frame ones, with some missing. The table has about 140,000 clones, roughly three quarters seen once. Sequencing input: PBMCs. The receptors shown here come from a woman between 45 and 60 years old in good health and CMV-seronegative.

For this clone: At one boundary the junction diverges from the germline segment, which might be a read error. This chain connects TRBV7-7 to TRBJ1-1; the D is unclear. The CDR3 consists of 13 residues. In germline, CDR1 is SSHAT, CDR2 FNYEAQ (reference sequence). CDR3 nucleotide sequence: TGTGCTAGCAGCTTAGGCCGGGGTTATGAAGCTTTCTTT. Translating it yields CASSLGRGYEAFF.

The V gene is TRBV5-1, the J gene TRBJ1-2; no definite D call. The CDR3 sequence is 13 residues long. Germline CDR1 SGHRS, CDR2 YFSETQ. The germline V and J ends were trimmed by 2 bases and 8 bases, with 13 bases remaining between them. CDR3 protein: CASSLLLEDGYTF. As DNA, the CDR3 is TGCGCCAGCAGCTTACTACTGGAGGACGGCTACACCTTC.

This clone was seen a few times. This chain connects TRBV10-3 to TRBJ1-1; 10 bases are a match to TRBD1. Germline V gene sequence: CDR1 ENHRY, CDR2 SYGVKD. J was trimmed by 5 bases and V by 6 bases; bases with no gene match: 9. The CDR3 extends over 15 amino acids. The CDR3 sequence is CAIRETGGRATEAFF. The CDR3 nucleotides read TGTGCCATCAGGGAGACAGGGGGCAGGGCTACTGAAGCTTTCTTT.

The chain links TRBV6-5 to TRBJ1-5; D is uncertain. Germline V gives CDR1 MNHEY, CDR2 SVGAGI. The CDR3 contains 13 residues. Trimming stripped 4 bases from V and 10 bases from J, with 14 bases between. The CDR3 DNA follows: TGTGCCAGCAGTTTTGGACTGTCCCAACCCCAGCATTTT. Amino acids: CASSFGLSQPQHF.

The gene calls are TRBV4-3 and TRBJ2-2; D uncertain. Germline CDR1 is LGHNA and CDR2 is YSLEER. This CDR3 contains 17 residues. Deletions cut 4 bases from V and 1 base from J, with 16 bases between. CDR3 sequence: CASSRQSQTRNTGELFF. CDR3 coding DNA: TGCGCCAGCAGCCGCCAATCACAGACACGGAACACCGGGGAGCTGTTTTTT.

The CDR3 is CASSGDRAEQYF. CDR3 bases: TGTGCCAGCAGTGGGGACAGGGCGGAGCAGTACTTC. The chain is built from TRBV28 and TRBJ2-7, with 9 nucleotides matching TRBD1. CDR1 and CDR2 (germline): MDHEN, SYDVKM. This CDR3 spans 12 amino acids. After removal of 5 bases from V and 7 bases from J, the junction contained 3 bases not matched to a gene.

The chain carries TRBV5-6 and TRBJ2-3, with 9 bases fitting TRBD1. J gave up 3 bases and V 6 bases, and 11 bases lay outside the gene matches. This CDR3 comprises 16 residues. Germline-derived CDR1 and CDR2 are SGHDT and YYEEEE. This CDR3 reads CASNGFGTGWTDTQYF. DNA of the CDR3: TGTGCCAGCAACGGTTTCGGGACAGGGTGGACAGATACGCAGTATTTT.

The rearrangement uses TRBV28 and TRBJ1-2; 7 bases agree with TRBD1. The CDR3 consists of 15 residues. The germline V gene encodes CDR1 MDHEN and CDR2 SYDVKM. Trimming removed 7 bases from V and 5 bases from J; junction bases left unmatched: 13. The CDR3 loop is CASTTHLDRRYGYTF. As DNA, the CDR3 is TGTGCCAGCACTACCCACTTGGACAGGAGGTATGGCTACACCTTC.

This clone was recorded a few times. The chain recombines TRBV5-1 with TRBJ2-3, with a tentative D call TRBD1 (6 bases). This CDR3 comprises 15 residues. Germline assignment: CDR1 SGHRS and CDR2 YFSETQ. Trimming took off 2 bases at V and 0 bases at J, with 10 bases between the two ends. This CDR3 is CASSFGTLSTDTQYF. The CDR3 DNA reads TGCGCCAGCAGCTTCGGGACACTGAGCACAGATACGCAGTATTTT.

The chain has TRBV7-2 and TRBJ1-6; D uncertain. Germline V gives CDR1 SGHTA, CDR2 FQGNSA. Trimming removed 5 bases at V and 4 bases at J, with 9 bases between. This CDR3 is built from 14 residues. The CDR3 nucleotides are TGTGCCAGCAGCAACGACGGGTATAATTCACCCCTCCACTTT. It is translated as CASSNDGYNSPLHF. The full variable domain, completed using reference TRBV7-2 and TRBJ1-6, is GAGVSQSPSNKVTEKGKDVELRCDPISGHTALYWYRQSLGQGLEFLIYFQGNSAPDKSGLPSDRFSAERTGGSVSTLTIQRTQQEDSAVYLCASSNDGYNSPLHFGNGTRLTVT.

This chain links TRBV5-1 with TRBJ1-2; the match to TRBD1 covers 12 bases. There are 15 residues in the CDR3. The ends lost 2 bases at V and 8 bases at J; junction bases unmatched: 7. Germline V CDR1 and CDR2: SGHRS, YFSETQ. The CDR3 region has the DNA TGCGCCAGCAGCTTAAACCGGGACAGGGGGCGAGGCTACACCTTC. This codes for CASSLNRDRGRGYTF.

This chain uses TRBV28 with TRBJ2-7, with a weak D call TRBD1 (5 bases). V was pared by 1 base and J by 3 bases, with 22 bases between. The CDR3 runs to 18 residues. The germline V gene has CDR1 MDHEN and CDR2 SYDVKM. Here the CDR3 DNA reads TGTGCCAGCAGTTTATCTTTGGGGTTGGGGCAGGAAAACTACGAGCAGTACTTC. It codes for CASSLSLGLGQENYEQYF.

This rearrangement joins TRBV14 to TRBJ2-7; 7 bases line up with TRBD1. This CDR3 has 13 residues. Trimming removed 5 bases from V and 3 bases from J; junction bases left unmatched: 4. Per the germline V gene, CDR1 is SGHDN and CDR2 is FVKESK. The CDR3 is CASSATGDYEQYF. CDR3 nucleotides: TGTGCCAGCAGCGCTACAGGGGACTACGAGCAGTACTTC. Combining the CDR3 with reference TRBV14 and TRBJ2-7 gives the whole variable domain EAGVTQFPSHSVIEKGQTVTLRCDPISGHDNLYWYRRVMGKEIKFLLHFVKESKQDESGMPNNRFLAERTGGTYSTLKVQPAELEDSGVYFCASSATGDYEQYFGPGTRLTVT.

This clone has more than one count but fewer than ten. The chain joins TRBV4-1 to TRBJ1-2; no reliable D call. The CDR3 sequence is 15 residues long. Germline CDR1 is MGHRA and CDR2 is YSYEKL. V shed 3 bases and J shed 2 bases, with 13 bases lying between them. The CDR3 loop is CASSQRVGQNYGYTF. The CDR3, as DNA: TGCGCCAGCAGCCAGAGGGTCGGGCAGAACTATGGCTACACCTTC.

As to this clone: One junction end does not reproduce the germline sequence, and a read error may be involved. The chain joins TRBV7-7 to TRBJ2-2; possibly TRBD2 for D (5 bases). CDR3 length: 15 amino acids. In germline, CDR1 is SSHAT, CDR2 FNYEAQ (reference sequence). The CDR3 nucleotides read TGTGCTAGCAGCTTAGGCGGGCCCACCACCGGGGAGCTGTTTTTT. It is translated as CASSLGGPTTGELFF.

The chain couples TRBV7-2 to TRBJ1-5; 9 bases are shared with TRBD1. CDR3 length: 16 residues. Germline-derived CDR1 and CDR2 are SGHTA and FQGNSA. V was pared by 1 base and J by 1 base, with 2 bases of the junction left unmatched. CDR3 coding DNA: TGTGCCAGCAGCTTAGTGGGGACAGGGAGCAATCAGCCCCAGCATTTT. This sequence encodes CASSLVGTGSNQPQHF.

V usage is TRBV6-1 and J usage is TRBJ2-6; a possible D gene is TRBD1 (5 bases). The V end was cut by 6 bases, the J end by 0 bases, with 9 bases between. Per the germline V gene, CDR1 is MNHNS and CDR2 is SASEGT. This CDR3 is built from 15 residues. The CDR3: CASRHRSSGANVLTF. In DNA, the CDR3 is TGTGCCAGCAGACACAGGTCCTCTGGGGCCAACGTCCTGACTTTC.

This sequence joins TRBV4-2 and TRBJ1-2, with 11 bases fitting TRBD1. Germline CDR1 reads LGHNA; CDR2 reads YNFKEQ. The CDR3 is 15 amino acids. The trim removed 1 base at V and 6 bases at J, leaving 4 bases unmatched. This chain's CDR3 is CASSQGGQGVDGYTF. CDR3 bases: TGTGCCAGCAGCCAAGGGGGACAGGGGGTGGATGGCTACACCTTC.

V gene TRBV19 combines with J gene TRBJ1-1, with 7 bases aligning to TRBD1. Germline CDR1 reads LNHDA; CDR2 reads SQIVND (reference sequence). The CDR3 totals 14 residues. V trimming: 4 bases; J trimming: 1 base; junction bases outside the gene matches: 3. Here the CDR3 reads CASSRTGWNTEAFF. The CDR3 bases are TGTGCCAGTAGTAGGACAGGCTGGAACACTGAAGCTTTCTTT.

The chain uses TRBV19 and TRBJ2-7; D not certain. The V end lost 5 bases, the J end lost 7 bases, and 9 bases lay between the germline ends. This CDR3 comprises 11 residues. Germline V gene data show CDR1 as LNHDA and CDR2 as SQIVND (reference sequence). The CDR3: CASSSGGEQYF. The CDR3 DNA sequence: TGTGCCAGTAGTTCAGGTGGGGAGCAGTACTTC.

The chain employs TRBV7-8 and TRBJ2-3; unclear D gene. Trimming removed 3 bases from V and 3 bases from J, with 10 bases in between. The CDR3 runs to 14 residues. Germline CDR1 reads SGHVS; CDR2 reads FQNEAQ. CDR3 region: CASSFRVGTDTQYF. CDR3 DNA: TGTGCCAGCAGCTTTCGGGTCGGGACAGATACGCAGTATTTT.

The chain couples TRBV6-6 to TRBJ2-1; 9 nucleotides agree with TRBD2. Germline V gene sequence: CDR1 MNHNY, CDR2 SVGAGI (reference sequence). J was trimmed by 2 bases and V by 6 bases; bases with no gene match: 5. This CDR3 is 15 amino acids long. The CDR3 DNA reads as TGTGCCAGCAGCCCCGAGCGGGGGGCCTACAATGAGCAGTTCTTC. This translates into CASSPERGAYNEQFF.

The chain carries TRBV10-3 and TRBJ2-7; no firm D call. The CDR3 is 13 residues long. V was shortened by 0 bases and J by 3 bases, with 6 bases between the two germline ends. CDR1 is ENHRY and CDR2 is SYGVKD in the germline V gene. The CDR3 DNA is TGTGCCATCAGTGAGTCGCGGAGCTACGAGCAGTACTTC. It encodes CAISESRSYEQYF.

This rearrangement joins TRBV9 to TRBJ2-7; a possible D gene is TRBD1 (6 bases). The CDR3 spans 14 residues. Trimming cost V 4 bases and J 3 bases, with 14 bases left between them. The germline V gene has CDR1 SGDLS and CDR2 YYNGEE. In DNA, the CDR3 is TGTGCCAGCAGCCCGAGGGACATCTACTACGAGCAGTACTTC. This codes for CASSPRDIYYEQYF. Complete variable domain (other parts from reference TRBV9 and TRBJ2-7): DSGVTQTPKHLITATGQRVTLRCSPRSGDLSVYWYQQSLDQGLQFLIQYYNGEERAKGNILERFSAQQFPDLHSELNLSSLELGDSALYFCASSPRDIYYEQYFGPGTRLTVT.

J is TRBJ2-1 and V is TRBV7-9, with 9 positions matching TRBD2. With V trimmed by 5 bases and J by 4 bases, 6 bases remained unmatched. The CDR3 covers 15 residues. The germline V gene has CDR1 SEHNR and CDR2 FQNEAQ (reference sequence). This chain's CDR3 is CASSPGGGAYNEQFF. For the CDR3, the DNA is TGTGCCAGCAGCCCAGGCGGGGGGGCTTACAATGAGCAGTTCTTC.